This TCR beta chain was identified during a study of CD8 T cells in ankylosing spondylitis. General study results and limits: Researchers reportedly found disease-linked clones significantly enriched in matched ankylosing spondylitis synovial fluid. Among TCR beta sequences, a motif of eight highly homologous variants appeared characteristic of ankylosing spondylitis blood. Clones linked to disease, bearing a CD8+ phenotype, were relatively rare in peripheral blood.

It was by quantitative 5'-RACE with molecular barcodes that TCR beta libraries were made. Via MiXCR, TCRdb re-called the 5' RACE reads, giving one row per CDR3 protein. In the table there are approximately 31,000 distinct CDR3 sequences, 30% of which are singletons. This clonotype was detected a few times. Its antigen is currently unknown. This sequence originates from a male donor with ankylosing spondylitis. The specimen sequenced was synovial fluid, either unsorted or a sorted T cell fraction (not recorded which).

CDR3 coding DNA: TGCAGCGTCGAATACGGGACAGGAAAGACTGAAGCTTTCTTT. Protein: CSVEYGTGKTEAFF. The chain has TRBV29-1 and TRBJ1-1; 8 bases agree with TRBD1. The CDR3 is made up of 14 amino acids. CDR1 and CDR2 from the germline V gene are SQVTM and ANQGSEA. After removal of 6 bases from V and 5 bases from J, the junction contained 11 bases not matched to a gene.